This TCR beta chain is from a study of cytotoxic CD8 clonotypes in ibrutinib-treated CLL. Study context: There were approximately ten relapsed/refractory patients and more than 14 treatment-naive patients, and around 17 were IGHV unmutated. Among responders, some 25 were partial and 2 complete; after median roughly 70 months, around 15 stayed remitted and some 12 progressed.

Using immunoSEQ multiplex PCR, the repertoire was profiled, and TCRdb retains in-frame clones only, with some absent. The repertoire holds roughly 200,000 clones, with roughly 72% as singletons. CDR3 length: 14 amino acids. V was shortened by 0 bases and J by 4 bases, with 8 bases between the two germline ends. CDR1 is SEHNR and CDR2 is FQNEAQ in the germline V gene (reference sequence). The sequence was collected from a human donor with chronic lymphocytic leukemia. Specimen: PBMCs, collected after 24 months of ibrutinib treatment. This sequence joins TRBV7-9 and TRBJ2-3; D is unclear. The CDR3 loop is CASSLAGASDTQYF. The CDR3 nucleotides read TGTGCCAGCAGCTTAGCTGGCGCGTCAGATACGCAGTATTTT.